This TCR beta chain was sequenced in a study of shared clonotypes between healthy human individuals. In the study overall: The study drew on a couple of women and a few men aged 18 to 49 as donors.

The CDR3 length is 11 residues. CDR1 and CDR2 from the germline V gene are SQVTM and ANQGSEA. Produced via immunoSEQ multiplex PCR; TCRdb's table is partial and in-frame only. The repertoire holds more than 850,000 clones, with 78% as singletons. This clone was recorded a few times. The sequenced material came from memory CD4+ T cells from PBMCs. The subset: CD45RA-negative fraction. The receptor comes from a man younger than 35 in good health. Some clones in this sample may be carry-over from other donors' samples. The genes are TRBV29-1 and TRBJ1-2, with D perhaps TRBD1 (5 bases). CDR3 bases: TGCAGTTGCTGGCAGGGAGCCGGCTACACCTTC. Amino acids: CSCWQGAGYTF.